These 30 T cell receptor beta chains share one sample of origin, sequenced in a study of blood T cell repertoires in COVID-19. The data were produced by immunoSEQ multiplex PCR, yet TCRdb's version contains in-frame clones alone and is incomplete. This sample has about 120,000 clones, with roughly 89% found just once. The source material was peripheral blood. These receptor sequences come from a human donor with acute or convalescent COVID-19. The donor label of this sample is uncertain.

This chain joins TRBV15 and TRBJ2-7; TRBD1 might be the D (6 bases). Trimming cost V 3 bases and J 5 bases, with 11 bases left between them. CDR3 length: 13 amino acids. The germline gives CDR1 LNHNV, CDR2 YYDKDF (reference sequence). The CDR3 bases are TGTGCCACCAGCAGGGCTGGGGGCGACGAGCAGTACTTC. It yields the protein CATSRAGGDEQYF.

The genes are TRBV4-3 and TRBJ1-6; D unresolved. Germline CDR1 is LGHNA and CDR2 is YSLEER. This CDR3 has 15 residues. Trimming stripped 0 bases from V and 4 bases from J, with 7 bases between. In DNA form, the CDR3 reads TGCGCCAGCAGCCAAGATACGGTATATAATTCACCCCTCCACTTT. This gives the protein CASSQDTVYNSPLHF.

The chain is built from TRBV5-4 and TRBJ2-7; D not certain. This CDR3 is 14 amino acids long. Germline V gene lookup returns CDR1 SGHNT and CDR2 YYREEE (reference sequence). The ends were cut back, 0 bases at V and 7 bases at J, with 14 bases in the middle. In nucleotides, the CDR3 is TGTGCCAGCAGCTTGGACCTCCAGCTCGGGGAGCAGTACTTC. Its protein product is CASSLDLQLGEQYF.

In DNA form, the CDR3 reads TGCGCCAGCAGCTTGGACGCGGGGGACGATCAGCCCCAGCATTTT. Translating it yields CASSLDAGDDQPQHF. The chain has TRBV5-1 and TRBJ1-5; D may be TRBD1 (5 bases). The CDR3 consists of 15 residues. Between the trimmed V and J ends, which lost 0 bases and 5 bases, there was a span of 12 bases. CDR1 is SGHRS, CDR2 YFSETQ, per germline.

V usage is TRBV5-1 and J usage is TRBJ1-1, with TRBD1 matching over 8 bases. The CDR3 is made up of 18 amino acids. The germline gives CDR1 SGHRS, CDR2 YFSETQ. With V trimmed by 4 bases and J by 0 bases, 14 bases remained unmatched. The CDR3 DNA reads TGCGCCAGCAGCCCAACTGGACAGGGTCTACTCATGAACACTGAAGCTTTCTTT. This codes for CASSPTGQGLLMNTEAFF.

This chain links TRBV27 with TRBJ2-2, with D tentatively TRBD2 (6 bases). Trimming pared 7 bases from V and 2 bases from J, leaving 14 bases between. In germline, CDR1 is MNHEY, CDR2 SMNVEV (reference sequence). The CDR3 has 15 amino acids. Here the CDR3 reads CASTFGGPNTGELFF. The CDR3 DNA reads TGTGCCAGCACCTTTGGAGGGCCAAACACCGGGGAGCTGTTTTTT.

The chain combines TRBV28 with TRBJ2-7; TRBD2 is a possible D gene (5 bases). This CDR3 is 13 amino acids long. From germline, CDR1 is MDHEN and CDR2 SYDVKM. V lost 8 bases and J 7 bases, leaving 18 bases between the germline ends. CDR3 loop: CASGVLVAREQYF. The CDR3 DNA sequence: TGTGCCAGCGGTGTCTTGGTAGCGCGGGAGCAGTACTTC.

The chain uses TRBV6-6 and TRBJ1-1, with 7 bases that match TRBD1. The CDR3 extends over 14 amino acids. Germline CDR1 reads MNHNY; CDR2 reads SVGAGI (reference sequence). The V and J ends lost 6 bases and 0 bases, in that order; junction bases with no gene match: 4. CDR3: CASRWDSLNTEAFF. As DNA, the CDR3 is TGTGCCAGCAGGTGGGACAGCCTGAACACTGAAGCTTTCTTT.

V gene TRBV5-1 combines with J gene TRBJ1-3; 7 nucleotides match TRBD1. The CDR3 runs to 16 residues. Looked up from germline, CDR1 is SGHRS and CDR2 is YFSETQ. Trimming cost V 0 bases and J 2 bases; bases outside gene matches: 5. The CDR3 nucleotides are TGCGCCAGCAGCTTGGCATCCAGGGGGGCTGGAAACACCATATATTTT. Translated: CASSLASRGAGNTIYF.

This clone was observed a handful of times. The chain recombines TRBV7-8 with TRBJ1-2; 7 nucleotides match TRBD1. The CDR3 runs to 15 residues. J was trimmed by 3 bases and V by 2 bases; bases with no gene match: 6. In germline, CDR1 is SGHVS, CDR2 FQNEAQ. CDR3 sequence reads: CASSLTSGTDYGYTF. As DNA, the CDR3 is TGTGCCAGCAGCTTAACCTCCGGGACAGACTATGGCTACACCTTC. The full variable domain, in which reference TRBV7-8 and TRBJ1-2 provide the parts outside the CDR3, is GAGVSQSPRYKVAKRGQDVALRCDPISGHVSLFWYQQALGQGPEFLTYFQNEAQLDKSGLPSDRFFAERPEGSVSTLKIQRTQQEDSAVYLCASSLTSGTDYGYTFGSGTRLTVV.

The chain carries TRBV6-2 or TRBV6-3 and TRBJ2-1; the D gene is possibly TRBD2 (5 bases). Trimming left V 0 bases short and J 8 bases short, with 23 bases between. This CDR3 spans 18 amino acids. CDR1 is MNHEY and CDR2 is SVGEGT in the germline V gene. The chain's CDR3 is CASSYSGGNERALDEQFF. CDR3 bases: TGTGCCAGCAGTTACTCGGGCGGAAATGAGAGGGCTTTGGATGAGCAGTTCTTC.

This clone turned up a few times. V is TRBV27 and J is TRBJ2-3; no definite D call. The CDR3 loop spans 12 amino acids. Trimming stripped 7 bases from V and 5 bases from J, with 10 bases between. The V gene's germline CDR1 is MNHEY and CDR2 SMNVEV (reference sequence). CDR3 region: CASMSVGDTQYF. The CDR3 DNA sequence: TGTGCCAGCATGAGTGTCGGAGATACGCAGTATTTT.

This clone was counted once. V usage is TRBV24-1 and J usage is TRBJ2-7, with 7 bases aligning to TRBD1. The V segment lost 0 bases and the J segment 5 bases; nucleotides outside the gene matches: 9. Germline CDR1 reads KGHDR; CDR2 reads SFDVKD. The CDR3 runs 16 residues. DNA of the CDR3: TGTGCCACCAGTGATTTGCACTCCAGGGGGATCCACGAGCAGTACTTC. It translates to CATSDLHSRGIHEQYF.

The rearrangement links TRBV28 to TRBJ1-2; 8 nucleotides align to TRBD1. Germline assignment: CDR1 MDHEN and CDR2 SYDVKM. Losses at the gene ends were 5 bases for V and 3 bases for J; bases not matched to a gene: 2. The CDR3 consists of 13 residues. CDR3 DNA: TGTGCCAGCAGTCAGACAGGGGACTATGGCTACACCTTC. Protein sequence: CASSQTGDYGYTF.

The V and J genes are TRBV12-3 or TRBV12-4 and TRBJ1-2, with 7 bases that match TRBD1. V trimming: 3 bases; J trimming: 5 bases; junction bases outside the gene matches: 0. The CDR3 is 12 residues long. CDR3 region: CASSLGQYGYTF. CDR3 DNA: TGTGCCAGCAGTTTGGGACAGTATGGCTACACCTTC.

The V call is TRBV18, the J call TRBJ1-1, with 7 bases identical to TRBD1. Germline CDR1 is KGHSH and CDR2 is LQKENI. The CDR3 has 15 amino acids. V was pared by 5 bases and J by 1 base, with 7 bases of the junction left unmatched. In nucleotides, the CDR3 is TGTGCCAGCTCAACTTACGGGACAGAGAACACTGAAGCTTTCTTT. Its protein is CASSTYGTENTEAFF.

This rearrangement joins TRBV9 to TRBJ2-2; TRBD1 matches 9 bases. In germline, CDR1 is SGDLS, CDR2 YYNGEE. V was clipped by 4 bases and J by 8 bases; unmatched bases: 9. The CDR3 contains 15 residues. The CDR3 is CASSIRTGGSGELFF. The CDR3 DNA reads TGTGCCAGCAGCATCCGAACAGGGGGCTCTGGGGAGCTGTTTTTT.

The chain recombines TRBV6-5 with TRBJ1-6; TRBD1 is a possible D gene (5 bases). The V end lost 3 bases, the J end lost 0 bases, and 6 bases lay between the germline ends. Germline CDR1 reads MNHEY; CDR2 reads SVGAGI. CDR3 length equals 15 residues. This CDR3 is CASSYGASYNSPLHF. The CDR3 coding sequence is TGTGCCAGCAGTTATGGGGCCTCCTATAATTCACCCCTCCACTTT.

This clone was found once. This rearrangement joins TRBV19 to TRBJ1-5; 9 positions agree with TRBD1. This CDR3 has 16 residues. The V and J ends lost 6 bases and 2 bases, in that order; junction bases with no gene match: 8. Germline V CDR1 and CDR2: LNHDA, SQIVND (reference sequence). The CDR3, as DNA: TGTGCCAGTAGGGGACAGGGTCAGGGGGGCAATCAGCCCCAGCATTTT. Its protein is CASRGQGQGGNQPQHF.

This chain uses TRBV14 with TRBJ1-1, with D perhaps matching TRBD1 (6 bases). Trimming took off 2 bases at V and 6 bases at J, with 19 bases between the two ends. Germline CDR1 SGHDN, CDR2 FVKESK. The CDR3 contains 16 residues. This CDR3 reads CASSQLQGVGTAEAFF. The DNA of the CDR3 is TGTGCCAGCAGCCAACTACAGGGAGTGGGGACGGCTGAAGCTTTCTTT.

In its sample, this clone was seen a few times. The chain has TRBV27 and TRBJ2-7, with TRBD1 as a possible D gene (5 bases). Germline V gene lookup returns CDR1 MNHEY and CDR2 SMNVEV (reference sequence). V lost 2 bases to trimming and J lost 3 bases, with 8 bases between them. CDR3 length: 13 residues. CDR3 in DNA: TGTGCCAGCAGTTTAGCGACAGACTACGAGCAGTACTTC. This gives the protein CASSLATDYEQYF.

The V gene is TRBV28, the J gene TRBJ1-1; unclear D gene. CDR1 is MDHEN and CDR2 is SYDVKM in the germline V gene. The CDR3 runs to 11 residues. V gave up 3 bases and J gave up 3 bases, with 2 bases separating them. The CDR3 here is CASSFYTEAFF. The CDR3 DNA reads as TGTGCCAGCAGTTTCTACACTGAAGCTTTCTTT.

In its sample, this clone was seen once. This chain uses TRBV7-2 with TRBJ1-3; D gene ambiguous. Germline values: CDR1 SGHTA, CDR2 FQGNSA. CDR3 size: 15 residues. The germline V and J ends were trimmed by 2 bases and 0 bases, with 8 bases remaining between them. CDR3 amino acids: CASSLMGSSGNTIYF. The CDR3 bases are TGTGCCAGCAGCTTAATGGGGAGCTCTGGAAACACCATATATTTT.

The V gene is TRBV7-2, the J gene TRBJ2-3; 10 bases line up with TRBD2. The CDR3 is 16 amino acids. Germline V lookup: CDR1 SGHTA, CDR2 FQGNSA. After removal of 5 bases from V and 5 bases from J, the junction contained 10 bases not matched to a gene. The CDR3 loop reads CASSPLAGVGGDTQYF. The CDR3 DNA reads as TGTGCCAGCAGCCCTCTAGCGGGAGTCGGGGGAGATACGCAGTATTTT.

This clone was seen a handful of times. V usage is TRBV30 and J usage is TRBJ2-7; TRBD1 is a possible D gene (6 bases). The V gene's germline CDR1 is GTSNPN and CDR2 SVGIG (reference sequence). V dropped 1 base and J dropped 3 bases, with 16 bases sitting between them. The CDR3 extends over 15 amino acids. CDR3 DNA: TGTGCCTGGAGTGAATCTCAGGGGCTTAACTACGAGCAGTACTTC. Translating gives CAWSESQGLNYEQYF. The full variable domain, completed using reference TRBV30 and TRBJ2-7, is SQTIHQWPATLVQPVGSPLSLECTVEGTSNPNLYWYRQAAGRGLQLLFYSVGIGQISSEVPQNLSASRPQDRQFILSSKKLLLSDSGFYLCAWSESQGLNYEQYFGPGTRLTVT.

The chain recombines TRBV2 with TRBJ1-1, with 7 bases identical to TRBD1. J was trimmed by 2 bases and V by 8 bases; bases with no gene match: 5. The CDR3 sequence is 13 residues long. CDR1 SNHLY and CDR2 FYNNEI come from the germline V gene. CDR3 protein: CASVGQENTEAFF. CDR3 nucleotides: TGTGCCAGCGTCGGACAGGAAAACACTGAAGCTTTCTTT.

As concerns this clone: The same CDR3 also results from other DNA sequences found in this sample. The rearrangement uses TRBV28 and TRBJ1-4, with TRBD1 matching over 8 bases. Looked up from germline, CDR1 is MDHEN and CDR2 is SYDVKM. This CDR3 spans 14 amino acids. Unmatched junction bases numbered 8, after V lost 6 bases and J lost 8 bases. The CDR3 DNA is TGTGCCAGCAGCAGGGGACAGGCGCGGGAAAAACTGTTTTTT. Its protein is CASSRGQAREKLFF.

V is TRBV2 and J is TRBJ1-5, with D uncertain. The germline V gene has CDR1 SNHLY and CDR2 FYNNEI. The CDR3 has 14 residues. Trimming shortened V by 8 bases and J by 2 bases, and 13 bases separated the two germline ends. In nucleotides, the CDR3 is TGTGCCAGCGGATTCGGGGATCGCAATCAGCCCCAGCATTTT. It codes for CASGFGDRNQPQHF.

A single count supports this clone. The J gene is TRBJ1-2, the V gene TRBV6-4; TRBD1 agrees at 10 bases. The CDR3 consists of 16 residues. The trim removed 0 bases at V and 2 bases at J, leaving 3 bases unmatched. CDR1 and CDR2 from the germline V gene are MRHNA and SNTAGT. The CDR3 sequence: CASSDSETGGNYGYTF. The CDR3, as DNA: TGTGCCAGCAGTGACTCCGAGACAGGGGGCAACTATGGCTACACCTTC.

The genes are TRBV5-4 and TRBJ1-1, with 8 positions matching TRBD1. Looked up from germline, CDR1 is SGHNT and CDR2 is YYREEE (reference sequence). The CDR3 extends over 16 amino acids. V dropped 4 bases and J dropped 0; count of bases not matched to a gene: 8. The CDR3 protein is CASSNPDRAMNTEAFF. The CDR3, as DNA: TGTGCCAGCAGCAATCCGGACAGGGCCATGAACACTGAAGCTTTCTTT.